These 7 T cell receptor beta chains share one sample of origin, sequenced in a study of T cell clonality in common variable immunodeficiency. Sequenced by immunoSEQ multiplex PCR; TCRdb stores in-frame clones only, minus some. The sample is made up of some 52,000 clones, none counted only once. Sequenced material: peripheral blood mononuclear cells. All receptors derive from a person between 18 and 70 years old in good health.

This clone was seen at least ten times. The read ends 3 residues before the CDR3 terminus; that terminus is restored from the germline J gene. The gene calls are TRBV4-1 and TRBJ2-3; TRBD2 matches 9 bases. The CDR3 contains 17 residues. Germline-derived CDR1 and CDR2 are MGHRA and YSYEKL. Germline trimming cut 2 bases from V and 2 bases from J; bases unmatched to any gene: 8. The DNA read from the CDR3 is TGCGCCAGCAGCCAACCAGTAGCGGGAGAGGTCACAGATACG. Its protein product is CASSQPVAGEVTDT. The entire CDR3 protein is CASSQPVAGEVTDTQYF.

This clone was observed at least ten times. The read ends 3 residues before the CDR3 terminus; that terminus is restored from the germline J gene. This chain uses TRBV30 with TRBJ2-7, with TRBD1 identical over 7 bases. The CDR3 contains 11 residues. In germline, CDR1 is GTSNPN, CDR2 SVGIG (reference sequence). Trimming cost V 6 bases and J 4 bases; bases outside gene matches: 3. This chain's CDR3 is CACKGAYEQYF. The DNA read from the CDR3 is TGTGCCTGCAAGGGGGCTTACGAG.

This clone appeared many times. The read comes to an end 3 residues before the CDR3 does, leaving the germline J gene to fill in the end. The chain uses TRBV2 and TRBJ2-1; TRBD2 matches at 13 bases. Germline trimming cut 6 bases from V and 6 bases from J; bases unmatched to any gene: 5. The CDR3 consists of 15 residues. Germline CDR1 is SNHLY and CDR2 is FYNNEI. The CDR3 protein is CASRFGLAGANEQFF. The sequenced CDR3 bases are TGTGCCAGCAGATTCGGACTAGCGGGGGCCAATGAG.

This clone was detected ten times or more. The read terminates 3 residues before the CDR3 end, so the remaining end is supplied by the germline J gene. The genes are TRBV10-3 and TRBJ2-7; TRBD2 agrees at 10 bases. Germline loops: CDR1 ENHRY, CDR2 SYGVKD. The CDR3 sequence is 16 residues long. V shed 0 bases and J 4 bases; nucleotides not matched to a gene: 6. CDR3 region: CAISESTASGSYEQYF. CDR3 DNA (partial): TGTGCCATCAGTGAGTCGACGGCTAGCGGGAGTTACGAG.

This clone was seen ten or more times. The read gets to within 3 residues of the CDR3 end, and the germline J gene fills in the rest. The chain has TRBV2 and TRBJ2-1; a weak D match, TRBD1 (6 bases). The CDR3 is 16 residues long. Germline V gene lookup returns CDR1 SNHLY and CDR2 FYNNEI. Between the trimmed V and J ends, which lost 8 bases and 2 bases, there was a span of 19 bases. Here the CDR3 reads CASQRDRFSAYNEQFF. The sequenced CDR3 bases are TGTGCCAGCCAGCGAGACAGGTTCAGCGCCTACAATGAG.

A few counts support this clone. CDR3 DNA, as far as it was read: TGTGCCAGCAGCCCCGCGGGGATTAATGAG. Translation: CASSPAGINE. The whole CDR3 sequence reads CASSPAGINEQFF. The V gene is TRBV5-6, the J gene TRBJ2-1; D perhaps matches TRBD2 (6 bases). The read terminates 3 residues before the CDR3 end, so the remaining end is supplied by the germline J gene. CDR3 length equals 13 residues. Germline V gene lookup returns CDR1 SGHDT and CDR2 YYEEEE. Between the trimmed V and J ends, which lost 4 bases and 7 bases, there was a span of 12 bases.

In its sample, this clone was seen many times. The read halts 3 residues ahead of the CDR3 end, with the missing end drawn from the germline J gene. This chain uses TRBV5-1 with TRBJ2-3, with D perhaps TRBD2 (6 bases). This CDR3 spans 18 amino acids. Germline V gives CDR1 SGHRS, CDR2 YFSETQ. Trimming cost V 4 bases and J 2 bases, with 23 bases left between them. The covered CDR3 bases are TGCGCCAGCAGCCCTGCCAAACTAGCCCTGAGTACCACAGATACG. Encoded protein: CASSPAKLALSTTDT. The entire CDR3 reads CASSPAKLALSTTDTQYF.